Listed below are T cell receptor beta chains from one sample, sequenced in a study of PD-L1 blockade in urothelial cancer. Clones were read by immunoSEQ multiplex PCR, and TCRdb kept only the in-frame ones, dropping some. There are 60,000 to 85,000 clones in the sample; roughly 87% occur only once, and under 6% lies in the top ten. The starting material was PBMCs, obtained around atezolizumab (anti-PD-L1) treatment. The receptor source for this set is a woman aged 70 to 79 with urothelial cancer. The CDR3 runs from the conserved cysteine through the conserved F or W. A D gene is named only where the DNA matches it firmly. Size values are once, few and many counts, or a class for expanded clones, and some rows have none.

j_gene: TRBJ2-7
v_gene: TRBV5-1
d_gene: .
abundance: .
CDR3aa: CASSPEGSHEQYF
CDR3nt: TGCGCCAGCAGCCCGGAGGGCTCCCACGAGCAGTACTTC

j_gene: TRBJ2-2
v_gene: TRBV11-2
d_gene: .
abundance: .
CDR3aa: CASSSNLGGTGELFF
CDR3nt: TGTGCCAGCAGTTCTAACTTAGGGGGCACCGGGGAGCTGTTTTTT

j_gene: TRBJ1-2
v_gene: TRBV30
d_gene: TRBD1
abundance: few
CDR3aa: CAWTGGANGYTF
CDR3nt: TGTGCCTGGACAGGGGGCGCGAATGGCTACACCTTC

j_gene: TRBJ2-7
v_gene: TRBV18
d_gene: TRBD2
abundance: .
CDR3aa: CASSPGLDHEQYF
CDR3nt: TGTGCCAGCTCACCAGGACTAGATCACGAGCAGTACTTC

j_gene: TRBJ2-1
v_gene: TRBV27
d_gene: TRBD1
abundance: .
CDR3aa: CASTSRDRAREQFF
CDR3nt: TGTGCCAGCACCTCCCGGGACAGGGCTCGGGAGCAGTTCTTC

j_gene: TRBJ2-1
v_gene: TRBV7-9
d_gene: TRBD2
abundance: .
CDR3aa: CASSLVERGGPNEQFF
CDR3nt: TGTGCCAGCAGCTTAGTTGAGCGGGGGGGCCCCAATGAGCAGTTCTTC

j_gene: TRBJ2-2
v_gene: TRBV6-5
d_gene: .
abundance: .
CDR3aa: CASSYSGGANTGELFF
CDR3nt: TGTGCCAGCAGTTACTCGGGCGGGGCGAACACCGGGGAGCTGTTTTTT

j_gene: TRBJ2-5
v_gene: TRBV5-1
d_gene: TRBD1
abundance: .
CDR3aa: CASSRLQGSETQYF
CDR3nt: TGCGCCAGCAGTCGACTACAGGGGTCCGAGACCCAGTACTTC

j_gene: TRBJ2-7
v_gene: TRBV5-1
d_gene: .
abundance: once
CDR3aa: CASSLAQGPAYEQYF
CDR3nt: TGCGCCAGCAGCTTGGCGCAGGGGCCCGCCTACGAGCAGTACTTC

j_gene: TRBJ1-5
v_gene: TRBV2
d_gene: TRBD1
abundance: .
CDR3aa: CASSVAGGDQPQHF
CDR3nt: TGTGCCAGCAGTGTGGCAGGGGGTGATCAGCCCCAGCATTTT

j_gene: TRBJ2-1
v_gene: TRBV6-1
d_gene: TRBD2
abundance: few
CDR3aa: CASSERPLLAGENNEQFF
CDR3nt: TGTGCCAGCAGTGAAAGGCCCCTACTAGCGGGAGAGAACAATGAGCAGTTCTTC

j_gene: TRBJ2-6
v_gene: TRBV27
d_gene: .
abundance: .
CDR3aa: CASSPTVGTYGANVLTF
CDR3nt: TGTGCCAGCAGCCCGACAGTGGGTACCTACGGGGCCAACGTCCTGACTTTC

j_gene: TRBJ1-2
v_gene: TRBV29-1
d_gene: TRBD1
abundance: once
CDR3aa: CSALTGDYGYTF
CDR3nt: TGCAGCGCCTTGACAGGGGACTATGGCTACACCTTC

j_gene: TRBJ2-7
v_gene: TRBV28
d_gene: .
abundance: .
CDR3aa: CASSFVSGVDEQYF
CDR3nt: TGTGCCAGCAGTTTTGTGTCAGGGGTCGACGAGCAGTACTTC

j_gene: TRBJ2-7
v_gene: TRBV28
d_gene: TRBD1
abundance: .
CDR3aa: CASSSHLQGADEQYF
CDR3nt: TGTGCCAGCAGTTCCCATCTACAGGGGGCGGACGAGCAGTACTTC

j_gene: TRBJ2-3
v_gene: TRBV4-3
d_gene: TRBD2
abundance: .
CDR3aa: CASSLRLAGTPGSRTDTQYF
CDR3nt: TGCGCCAGCAGCCTACGACTAGCGGGGACACCGGGTAGTAGAACAGATACGCAGTATTTT

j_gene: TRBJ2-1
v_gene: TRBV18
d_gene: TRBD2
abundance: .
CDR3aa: CASSPTGTSGNDNEQFF
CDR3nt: TGTGCCAGCTCACCAACCGGGACTAGCGGGAATGACAATGAGCAGTTCTTC

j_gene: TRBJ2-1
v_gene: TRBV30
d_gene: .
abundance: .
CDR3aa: CAWSSGNNPEQFF
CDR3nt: TGTGCCTGGAGTTCGGGGAACAATCCTGAGCAGTTCTTC

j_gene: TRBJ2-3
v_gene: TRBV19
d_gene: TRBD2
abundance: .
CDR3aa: CASSIEAWEGEDTQYF
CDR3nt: TGTGCCAGTAGTATAGAGGCCTGGGAGGGCGAAGATACGCAGTATTTT

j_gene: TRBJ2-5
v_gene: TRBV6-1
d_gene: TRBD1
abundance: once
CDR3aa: CASSEVGTEQETQYF
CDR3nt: TGTGCCAGCAGTGAAGTGGGGACAGAACAAGAGACCCAGTACTTC

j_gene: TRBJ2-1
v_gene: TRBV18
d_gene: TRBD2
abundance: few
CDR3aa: CASSFVTTSGGLNEQFF
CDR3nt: TGTGCCAGCTCATTCGTCACGACTAGCGGGGGGCTCAATGAGCAGTTCTTC

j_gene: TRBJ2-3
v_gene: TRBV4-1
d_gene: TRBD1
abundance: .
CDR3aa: CASSQGQGIDTQYF
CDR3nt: TGCGCCAGCAGCCAAGGACAGGGGATTGATACGCAGTATTTT

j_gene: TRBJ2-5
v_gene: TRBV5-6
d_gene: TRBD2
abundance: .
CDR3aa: CASSRAGLDETQYF
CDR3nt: TGTGCCAGTTCCCGAGCGGGACTGGATGAGACCCAGTACTTC

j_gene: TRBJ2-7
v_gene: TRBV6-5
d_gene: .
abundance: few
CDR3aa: CASSYQAGGFYEQYF
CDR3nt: TGTGCCAGCAGTTACCAAGCGGGCGGTTTCTACGAGCAGTACTTC

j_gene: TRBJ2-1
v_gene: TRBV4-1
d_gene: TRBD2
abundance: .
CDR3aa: CASSPGLAGGPTYNEQFF
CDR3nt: TGCGCCAGCAGCCCGGGACTAGCGGGGGGCCCTACCTACAATGAGCAGTTCTTC

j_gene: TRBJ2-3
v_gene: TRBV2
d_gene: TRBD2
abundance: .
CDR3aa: CASTSGGSTDTQYF
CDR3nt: TGTGCCAGCACGTCGGGGGGGTCCACAGATACGCAGTATTTT

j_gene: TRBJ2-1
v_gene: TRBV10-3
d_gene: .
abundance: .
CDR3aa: CATSTRDSPYNEQFF
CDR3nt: TGTGCCACCTCGACCCGGGACTCGCCCTACAATGAGCAGTTCTTC

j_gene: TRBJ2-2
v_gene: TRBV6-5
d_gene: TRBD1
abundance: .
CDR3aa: CASTFGQGNTGELFF
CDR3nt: TGTGCCAGCACCTTCGGACAGGGGAACACCGGGGAGCTGTTTTTT

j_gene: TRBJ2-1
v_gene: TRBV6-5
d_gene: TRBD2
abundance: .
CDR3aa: CASSYGLADHEQFF
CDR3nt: TGTGCCAGCAGTTACGGACTAGCGGACCATGAGCAGTTCTTC

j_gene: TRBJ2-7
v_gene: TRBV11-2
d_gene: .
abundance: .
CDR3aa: CASSLERALSSYEQYF
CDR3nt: TGTGCCAGCAGCTTAGAGAGGGCCCTCAGCTCCTACGAGCAGTACTTC

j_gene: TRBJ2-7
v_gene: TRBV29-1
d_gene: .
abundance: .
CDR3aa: CSVEIGAGEQYF
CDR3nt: TGCAGCGTTGAAATTGGGGCCGGCGAGCAGTACTTC

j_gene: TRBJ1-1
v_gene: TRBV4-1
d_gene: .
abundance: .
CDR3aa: CASSPAAGDGAEAFF
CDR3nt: TGCGCCAGCAGCCCGGCCGCAGGGGATGGGGCTGAAGCTTTCTTT

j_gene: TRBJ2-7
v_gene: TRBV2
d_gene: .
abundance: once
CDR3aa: CAGSGLNSEQYF
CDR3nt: TGTGCCGGGTCAGGGTTGAACTCCGAGCAGTACTTC

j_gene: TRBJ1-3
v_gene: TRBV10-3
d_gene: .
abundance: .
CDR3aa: CAISEGQSSGNTIYF
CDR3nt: TGTGCCATCAGTGAGGGACAGAGCTCTGGAAACACCATATATTTT

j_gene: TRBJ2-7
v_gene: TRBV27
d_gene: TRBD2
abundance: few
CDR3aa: CASSTWTSRSSYEQYF
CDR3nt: TGTGCCAGCAGTACCTGGACTAGTAGGAGCTCCTACGAGCAGTACTTC

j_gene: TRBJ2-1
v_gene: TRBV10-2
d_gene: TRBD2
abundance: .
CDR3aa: CASSLSGGSNEQFF
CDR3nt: TGCGCCAGCAGTCTCAGCGGGGGGTCGAATGAGCAGTTCTTC

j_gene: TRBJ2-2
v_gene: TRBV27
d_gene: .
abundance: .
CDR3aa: CASSSPSTRGGELFF
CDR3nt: TGTGCCAGCAGTTCCCCCTCAACCCGAGGCGGGGAGCTGTTTTTT

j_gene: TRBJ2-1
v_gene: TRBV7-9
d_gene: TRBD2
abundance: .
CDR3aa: CASSKLAGGPNEQFF
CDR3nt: TGTGCCAGCAGCAAACTAGCGGGAGGGCCGAATGAGCAGTTCTTC

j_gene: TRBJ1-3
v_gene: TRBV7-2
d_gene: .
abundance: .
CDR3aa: CASKRGNTIYF
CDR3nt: TGTGCCAGCAAGAGGGGAAACACCATATATTTT

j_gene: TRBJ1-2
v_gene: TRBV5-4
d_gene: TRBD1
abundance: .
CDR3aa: CASSWTGGYNYGYTF
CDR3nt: TGTGCCAGCAGCTGGACAGGGGGGTATAACTATGGCTACACCTTC

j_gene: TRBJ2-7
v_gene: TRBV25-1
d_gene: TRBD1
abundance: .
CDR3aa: CASSGTGGRDEQYF
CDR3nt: TGTGCCAGCAGTGGGACAGGGGGAAGGGACGAGCAGTACTTC

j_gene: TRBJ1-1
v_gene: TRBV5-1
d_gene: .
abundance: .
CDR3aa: CASSSGFTEAFF
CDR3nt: TGCGCCAGCAGCTCAGGGTTCACTGAAGCTTTCTTT

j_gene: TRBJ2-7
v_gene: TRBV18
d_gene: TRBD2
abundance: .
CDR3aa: CASSPTSGGNEQYF
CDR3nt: TGTGCCAGCTCACCAACTAGCGGGGGTAACGAGCAGTACTTC

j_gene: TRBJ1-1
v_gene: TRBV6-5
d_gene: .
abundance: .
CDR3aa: CASSYSIRGGTEAFF
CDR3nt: TGTGCCAGCAGTTACTCGATAAGGGGCGGCACTGAAGCTTTCTTT

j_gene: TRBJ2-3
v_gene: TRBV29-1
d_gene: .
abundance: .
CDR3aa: CSVVSSGRGTDTQYF
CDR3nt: TGCAGCGTTGTTTCGTCGGGCAGGGGCACAGATACGCAGTATTTT

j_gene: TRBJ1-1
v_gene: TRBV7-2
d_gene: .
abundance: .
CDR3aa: CASSYTGSTEAFF
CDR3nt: TGTGCCAGCAGTTATACAGGAAGTACTGAAGCTTTCTTT

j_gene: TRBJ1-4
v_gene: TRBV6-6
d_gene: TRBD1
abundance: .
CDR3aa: CASSHRGTNEKLFF
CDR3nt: TGTGCCAGCAGCCACAGGGGAACTAATGAAAAACTGTTTTTT

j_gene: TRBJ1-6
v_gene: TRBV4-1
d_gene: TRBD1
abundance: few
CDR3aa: CASSQEGTEYNSPLHF
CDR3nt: TGCGCCAGCAGCCAAGAGGGGACAGAATATAATTCACCCCTCCACTTT

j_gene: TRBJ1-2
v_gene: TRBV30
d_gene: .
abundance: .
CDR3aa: CAWDPTGVLGYTF
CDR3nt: TGTGCCTGGGACCCAACGGGGGTCCTCGGCTACACCTTC

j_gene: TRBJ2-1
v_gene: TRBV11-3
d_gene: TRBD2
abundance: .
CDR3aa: CASSLGVGRPYNEQFF
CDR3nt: TGTGCCAGCAGCTTAGGGGTCGGGAGGCCCTACAATGAGCAGTTCTTC